This TCR beta chain was sequenced for a study of CD8 T cells in Susac syndrome. This CDR3 is built from 16 residues. Per the germline V gene, CDR1 is LNHNV and CDR2 is YYDKDF (reference sequence). Trimming left V 3 bases short and J 5 bases short, with 19 bases between. Reverse transcription used about 0.45 to 1 ug RNA and random hexamers. TCRdb fed the immunoSEQ multiplex PCR reads into MiXCR, producing one record per CDR3 protein. Here the sample spans 100,000 to 150,000 distinct CDR3 sequences, 90% to 95% being singletons. The origin of this receptor is a human donor with Susac syndrome. V usage is TRBV15 and J usage is TRBJ2-5; D ambiguous. Sequencing was performed on CD8+ T cells from PBMCs. This chain's CDR3 is CATSRVKGAYRETQYF. CDR3 in DNA: TGTGCCACCAGCAGGGTAAAGGGCGCCTACCGGGAGACCCAGTACTTC. The full variable domain, rest sourced from reference TRBV15 and TRBJ2-5, is DAMVIQNPRYQVTQFGKPVTLSCSQTLNHNVMYWYQQKSSQAPKLLFHYYDKDFNNEADTPDNFQSRRPNTSFCFLDIRSPGLGDTAMYLCATSRVKGAYRETQYFGPGTRLLVL.